This T cell receptor beta chain was documented in a study of PD-1 blockade in classical Hodgkin lymphoma. Study-level results: As was reported, newly diagnosed patients showed lower baseline TCR diversity than healthy donors did. Why the repertoires differ is still unclear, perhaps disease activity or prior therapy.

TCRdb's copy holds only in-frame clones and misses some; the assay was immunoSEQ multiplex PCR. The sample carries some 49,000 clones, under 95% recorded once. Trimming pared 0 bases from V and 10 bases from J, leaving 16 bases between. From germline, CDR1 is SEHNR and CDR2 FQNEAQ (reference sequence). The CDR3 sequence is 15 residues long. As to this clone: What it binds is unknown.

Time point defined: newly diagnosed, previously untreated cHL patient sample. Newly diagnosed, untreated classical Hodgkin lymphoma PBMCs served as comparison. The receptor was isolated from a human donor with classical Hodgkin lymphoma. Input material: peripheral blood mononuclear cells (PBMCs). This rearrangement joins TRBV7-9 to TRBJ2-1, with D perhaps being TRBD1 or TRBD2 (5 bases each). This CDR3 is CASSLADTSGLEQFF. For the CDR3, the DNA is TGTGCCAGCAGCTTAGCGGACACTAGTGGTTTGGAGCAGTTCTTC.